The 20 T cell receptor beta chains given below trace back to one sample, sequenced in a study of breast tumors, draining lymph nodes, adjacent tissues. MiXCR, applied by TCRdb to the multiplex PCR reads, yields one record per CDR3 protein. The data show roughly 80,000 distinct CDR3 sequences, roughly 19% seen once. The lymph nodes were axillary draining lymph nodes from breast cancer patients. The sample comprised axillary lymph node tissue. The receptors were gathered from a female donor with breast cancer. Some clones in this sample may be carry-over from other donors' samples.

This clonotype was recorded many times. The chain combines TRBV9 with TRBJ2-3; 12 bases align to TRBD2. The CDR3 loop spans 17 amino acids. V lost 4 bases to trimming and J lost 6 bases; unmatched junction nucleotides: 12. CDR1 SGDLS and CDR2 YYNGEE come from the germline V gene. The CDR3 here is CASSPTVTSGSGDTQYF. The CDR3 DNA reads as TGTGCCAGCAGCCCGACGGTGACTAGCGGGAGTGGTGATACGCAGTATTTT.

This clonotype appeared once. A read error may be the cause here, since a much bigger clone is one base away. The V gene is TRBV11-1, the J gene TRBJ2-5; no clear D gene. V was cut by 6 bases and J by 5 bases, with 16 bases left in between. CDR1 is SGHAT and CDR2 is FQDESV in the germline V gene (reference sequence). The CDR3 consists of 14 residues. In nucleotides, the CDR3 is TGTGCCAGCAGTTACGATCTTCCCAGGGAGACCCAGTACTTC. It specifies CASSYDLPRETQYF.

This clonotype was seen ten or more times. The chain carries TRBV24-1 and TRBJ1-3, with D perhaps matching TRBD1 (5 bases). Germline V lookup: CDR1 KGHDR, CDR2 SFDVKD. This CDR3 comprises 15 residues. V was clipped by 4 bases and J by 8 bases, with 17 bases between them. The CDR3 bases are TGTGCCACCAGTGAGCCGCAGGGAAGTGTGGACACCATATATTTT. This gives the protein CATSEPQGSVDTIYF.

The chain is built from TRBV6-2 or TRBV6-3 and TRBJ2-7; 8 bases agree with TRBD1. CDR3 length: 14 amino acids. With 6 bases clipped from V and 0 bases from J, the junction kept 4 bases outside the gene matches. The V gene's germline CDR1 is MNHEY and CDR2 SVGEGT. The CDR3 DNA follows: TGTGCCAGCAGAACCGGGACAGGCTCCTACGAGCAGTACTTC. It translates to CASRTGTGSYEQYF.

In its sample, this clonotype was seen many times. The chain is built from TRBV6-6 and TRBJ1-4; possible D gene TRBD1, 5 bases. The CDR3 spans 13 residues. The V gene's germline CDR1 is MNHNY and CDR2 SVGAGI (reference sequence). V lost 10 bases and J 6 bases, leaving 15 bases between the germline ends. The chain's CDR3 is CATGDAVDEKLFF. CDR3 sequence (DNA): TGTGCCACCGGGGACGCTGTGGATGAAAAACTGTTTTTT.

With regard to this clonotype: Because the CDR3 is missing its conserved closing phenylalanine or tryptophan, this is likely a read error. The chain recombines TRBV2 with TRBJ1-2; D is undetermined. The CDR3 runs to 12 residues. Germline V gives CDR1 SNHLY, CDR2 FYNNEI. CDR3 nucleotides: TGCGCCAGCAGTGTTGACTCGGGTGGCTACACCCTC. It translates to CASSVDSGGYTL.

In its sample, this clonotype was seen many times. The V gene is TRBV7-2, the J gene TRBJ2-7; 8 bases are a match to TRBD2. Germline trimming cut 5 bases from V and 7 bases from J; bases unmatched to any gene: 13. Germline V gene data show CDR1 as SGHTA and CDR2 as FQGNSA. This CDR3 region has 15 residues. CDR3 DNA: TGTGCCAGCAGCCTCGGACTAGCAACCCTCGAGGAGCAGTACTTC. Its translation: CASSLGLATLEEQYF. The variable domain in full, completed from reference TRBV7-2 and TRBJ2-7, reads GAGVSQSPSNKVTEKGKDVELRCDPISGHTALYWYRQSLGQGLEFLIYFQGNSAPDKSGLPSDRFSAERTGGSVSTLTIQRTQQEDSAVYLCASSLGLATLEEQYFGPGTRLTVT.

Worth noting for this clonotype: A single base separates this from a much larger clone, so it may be a read error. The V and J genes are TRBV28 and TRBJ1-6; D gene unclear. V was clipped by 2 bases and J by 5 bases, with 4 bases between them. CDR3 size: 13 residues. CDR1 and CDR2 (germline): MDHEN, SYDVKM. The CDR3 loop reads CASSLDNNSPLHF. In nucleotides, the CDR3 is TGTGCCAGCAGTTTAGACAATAATTCACCCCTCCACTTT.

This clonotype was recorded at least ten times. The genes are TRBV5-6 and TRBJ2-1; 8 positions match TRBD2. In germline, CDR1 is SGHDT, CDR2 YYEEEE. V shed 2 bases and J 4 bases; nucleotides not matched to a gene: 5. The CDR3 extends over 15 amino acids. The CDR3 region has the DNA TGTGCCAGCAGCTTAGCCGGCGGGAGGTACAATGAGCAGTTCTTC. This encodes CASSLAGGRYNEQFF.

This clonotype appeared many times. The V call is TRBV27, the J call TRBJ2-7, with no clear D. The V gene's germline CDR1 is MNHEY and CDR2 SMNVEV (reference sequence). V gave up 0 bases and J gave up 3 bases, with 6 bases separating them. This CDR3 is built from 13 residues. CDR3 DNA: TGTGCCAGCAGTTTATCTTTTCGCTACGAGCAGTACTTC. It yields the protein CASSLSFRYEQYF.

This clonotype was detected ten times or more. The V call is TRBV2, the J call TRBJ1-5; possible D gene TRBD1, 6 bases. With 4 bases removed from V and 6 bases from J, the gap between germline ends came to 10 bases. The CDR3 has 13 residues. Germline-derived CDR1 and CDR2 are SNHLY and FYNNEI. Written as DNA, the CDR3 is TGTGCCAGCAGTGGACAGGTGGGTCAGCCCCAGCATTTT. Translating gives CASSGQVGQPQHF.

This clonotype appeared many times. This chain links TRBV6-5 with TRBJ2-3; unclear D gene. V was pared by 4 bases and J by 13 bases, with 12 bases between. The CDR3 contains 11 residues. Germline-derived CDR1 and CDR2 are MNHEY and SVGAGI. The CDR3 DNA reads TGTGCCAGCAGTTGGTTGGATTTTGAGTATTTT. Translated: CASSWLDFEYF.

The chain uses TRBV28 and TRBJ1-2; D is ambiguous. V gave up 5 bases and J gave up 4 bases, with 17 bases separating them. This CDR3 comprises 15 residues. Germline CDR1 and CDR2: MDHEN and SYDVKM. The CDR3 region has the DNA TGTGCCAGCAGTCCCCGGACTTCCCGGGGCTATGGCTACACCTTC. It encodes CASSPRTSRGYGYTF.

This clonotype was counted at least ten times. The rearrangement uses TRBV5-1 and TRBJ2-1; 7 nucleotides agree with TRBD2. The CDR3 has 17 residues. The trim removed 1 base at V and 3 bases at J, leaving 10 bases unmatched. The germline V gene encodes CDR1 SGHRS and CDR2 YFSETQ. CDR3 DNA: TGCGCCAGCAGCTTGCCCATGGGGACTATAGACTACAATGAGCAGTTCTTC. Encoded protein: CASSLPMGTIDYNEQFF.

This clonotype was recorded many times. The chain couples TRBV14 to TRBJ2-1, with 9 bases lining up with TRBD2. The V gene's germline CDR1 is SGHDN and CDR2 FVKESK. The length of the CDR3 is 19 residues. Losses at the gene ends were 2 bases for V and 6 bases for J; bases not matched to a gene: 17. The CDR3 nucleotides read TGTGCCAGCAGCCAACGGCGCGGAGCGGGAGGTTGGGGTAGCAATGAGCAGTTCTTC. Translated: CASSQRRGAGGWGSNEQFF.

This clonotype was observed at least ten times. This chain joins TRBV6-1 and TRBJ2-7; 11 bases align to TRBD2. Unmatched junction bases numbered 2, after V lost 6 bases and J lost 4 bases. The CDR3 covers 13 residues. Germline loops: CDR1 MNHNS, CDR2 SASEGT. The CDR3 DNA is TGTGCCAGCAGGGCTAGCGGGAGGTACGAGCAGTACTTC. Its protein is CASRASGRYEQYF.

This clonotype was seen ten or more times. The V call is TRBV6-1, the J call TRBJ2-7; 8 nucleotides match TRBD1. The CDR3 consists of 13 residues. Germline trimming cut 8 bases from V and 0 bases from J; bases unmatched to any gene: 3. Germline CDR1 is MNHNS and CDR2 is SASEGT. This chain's CDR3 is CASSGQASYEQYF. CDR3 bases: TGTGCCAGCTCGGGACAGGCCTCCTACGAGCAGTACTTC.

This clonotype was counted many times. The rearrangement uses TRBV7-9 and TRBJ1-6; the D gene is possibly TRBD1 (6 bases). The CDR3 covers 15 residues. Germline lookup yields CDR1 SEHNR and CDR2 FQNEAQ (reference sequence). Between the trimmed V and J ends, which lost 5 bases and 11 bases, there was a span of 19 bases. CDR3 in DNA: TGTGCCAGCAGCCGGGAGGGGGGGGGGGTCGCACCCCTCCACTTT. Translating it yields CASSREGGGVAPLHF.

This clonotype was counted many times. The chain links TRBV9 to TRBJ2-1; D is possibly TRBD2 (5 bases). This CDR3 contains 15 residues. Trimming took 0 bases from V and 9 from J, leaving 16 bases between them. The germline V gene has CDR1 SGDLS and CDR2 YYNGEE. The CDR3: CASSVGTLPSGEQFF. CDR3 nucleotide sequence: TGTGCCAGCAGCGTAGGGACTCTACCTTCGGGTGAGCAGTTCTTC.

This clonotype was detected a few times. The chain has TRBV7-9 and TRBJ1-4; 7 bases are shared with TRBD1. Trimming removed 1 base from V and 8 bases from J; junction bases left unmatched: 7. CDR1 SEHNR and CDR2 FQNEAQ come from the germline V gene (reference sequence). The CDR3 has 15 amino acids. The CDR3 is CASSLGDRGSEKLFF. The CDR3 bases are TGTGCCAGCAGCTTAGGGGACAGAGGGAGCGAAAAACTGTTTTTT.